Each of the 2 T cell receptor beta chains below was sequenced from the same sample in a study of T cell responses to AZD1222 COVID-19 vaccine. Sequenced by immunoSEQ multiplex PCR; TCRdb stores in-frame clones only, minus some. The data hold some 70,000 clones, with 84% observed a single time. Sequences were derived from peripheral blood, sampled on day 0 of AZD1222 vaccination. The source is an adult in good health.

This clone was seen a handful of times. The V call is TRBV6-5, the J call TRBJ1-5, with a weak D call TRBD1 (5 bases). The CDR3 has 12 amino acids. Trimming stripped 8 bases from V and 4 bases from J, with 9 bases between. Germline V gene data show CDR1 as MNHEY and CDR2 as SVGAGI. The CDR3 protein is CASSEGNQPQHF. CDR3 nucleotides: TGTGCCAGCTCTGAGGGGAATCAGCCCCAGCATTTT.

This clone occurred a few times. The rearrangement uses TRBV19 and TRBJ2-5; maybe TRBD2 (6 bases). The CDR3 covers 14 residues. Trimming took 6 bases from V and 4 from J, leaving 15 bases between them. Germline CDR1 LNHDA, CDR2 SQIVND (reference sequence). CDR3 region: CASRETSSPETQYF. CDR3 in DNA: TGTGCCAGTAGGGAAACTAGCTCTCCAGAGACCCAGTACTTC.